This TCR beta chain is from a study of shared clonotypes between healthy human individuals. Produced via immunoSEQ multiplex PCR; TCRdb's table is partial and in-frame only. This sample has roughly 590,000 clones; nearly 97% occur once, and the top ten carry 0.11%. Terminally differentiated effector memory CD45RA+ cells were excluded from the naive CD8 cells, which were CD45RO-negative and positively selected for CCR7. Healthy and HIV-negative, the adult donors had no recent acute infections or vaccinations. This CDR3 region has 15 residues. Germline CDR1 MDHEN, CDR2 SYDVKM. V dropped 7 bases and J dropped 7 bases, with 23 bases sitting between them. General study findings and limits: What rarefaction showed was incomplete sorted-subset sequencing despite large depth. Roughly 5% was the fraction of naive CD4 clonotypes found shared across a few donors.

Notes on this clone: Its antigen is currently unknown.

This clonotype originated in a woman aged 25 to 45 in good health. The source material was naive CD8+ T cells sorted from blood. The rearrangement links TRBV28 to TRBJ2-7, with D possibly being TRBD2 (6 bases). The CDR3, as DNA: TGTGCCAGCACCCCCCGGGAGACAGAGCCTTATGAGCAGTACTTC. It codes for CASTPRETEPYEQYF.